This TCR beta chain was identified during a study of cytomegalovirus exposure and HLA in healthy donors listed by TCRdb under 2017. About the full investigation: An earlier analysis of 587 of the donors reported approximately 300 Gb of sequence data and around 110 million unique TCR beta sequences obtained from around 180 million T cells. An early release that covered more than 550 HLA-typed donors contained around 300 gigabases of sequencing data and approximately 85 million unique TCR sequences. Among the roughly 380 genotyped donors, around 81% belonged to the genetic ancestry cluster associated with self-reported Caucasian donors. The study aimed to test whether signatures of past pathogen exposure could be identified by cataloging public T cell receptors. The study profiled the T cell repertoires of about 640 subjects by immunosequencing and related them to cytomegalovirus serostatus. Besides the first cohort of some 670 subjects, a separate validation cohort made up of 120 different subjects was used. To predict cytomegalovirus infection status, the study brought together high-throughput TCR immunosequencing, statistical association of individual TCRs with disease status, and machine learning. A later analysis re-analyzed previously published TCR beta repertoires from 666 donors and added high-resolution HLA genotyping to study TCR occurrence patterns. In the later analysis, no new phenotypic data were used to find candidate immune exposures; instead, reliance was placed on TCR beta sequences and their occurrence across donors. An earlier analysis of several hundred of the donors used high-throughput TCR beta sequencing to judge whether each TCR beta V gene segment behaved as functional or pseudogenic. Donor age, sex, ethnicity and CMV serostatus were compiled together with the repertoire data. A later genetic analysis used genome-wide SNP genotypes for 398 of the 666 donors, treating that subset as a discovery cohort. All discovery cohort repertoires had been generated using a single sequencing platform. Both class I and class II loci were covered by HLA typing, at four-digit resolution. Typing coverage varied by locus: roughly 629-640 donors for A, B, C, DRB1 and DQB1; approximately 500 for DQA1; over 600 for DPA1; 450 to 480 for DPB1. Because of strong linkage in the cohort, five DR-DQ haplotypes were treated as single units for association and clustering. Across around 400 genotyped donors of the cohort, an average of approximately 240,000 unique TCR beta nucleotide sequences per donor were sequenced, and 15% to 20% of those sequences were non-productive. Results the study describes overall, beyond this receptor: Because the 87-base-pair reads could not distinguish some IMGT-functional V segments, including TRBV6-2 and TRBV6-3, those segments were excluded. The authors suggested that the approach could potentially be extended to other disease states and immunological phenotypes. A further reported finding was that TCR beta sequences accurately predicted the HLA-A and HLA-B alleles for most subjects in the first cohort. Several of the top co-occurrence clusters appeared to be linked to parvovirus B19, influenza, CMV and Epstein-Barr virus, according to a later analysis. According to a later analysis, TCR association rates differed among HLA loci, with DRB1 alleles showing the most associated TCRs and HLA-C alleles showing the fewest. A later genetic analysis associated a missense DCLRE1C variant with V-gene and J-gene trimming of TCR beta chains, and an independent cohort replicated the association. A later analysis found that most CMV-associated TCR beta chains appeared HLA-restricted, with HLA associations seemingly driven largely by CMV exposure. Because counts were too low, roughly 17 rarely observed V segments, including chromosome 9 orphons, were left out of the earlier analysis of several hundred of the donors. A group of highly shared sequence variants was considered likely to be a technical artifact of the sequencing pipeline. In both the original and validation cohorts, the classifier was reported to diagnose cytomegalovirus status with high specificity and sensitivity. At a false discovery rate of 0.05, a later analysis linked under 20,000 TCR beta sequences to specific HLA alleles. Roughly uniform sequencing depth across donors was assumed in presence/absence analyses, although this assumption may not hold. Three of the identified cytomegalovirus-associated TCR beta chains were confirmed in vitro to be specific for cytomegalovirus antigens. The cohort was sequenced for TCR beta chains only, and without alpha or paired-chain data the features that could be detected were limited. In a later genetic analysis, fewer N-insertions in productive TCRs were reported among donors in an Asian-associated ancestry cluster than the roughly 670-donor mean. In an earlier analysis of about 540 of the donors, most TCR beta V segments were observed in productive rearrangements about 90% or about 30% of the time, broadly matching IMGT annotations. While some public TCRs were present in many individuals, most TCR sequences turned up only very rarely across donors. Correlated functional status among segregating V segments might reflect linkage disequilibrium, but an unknown experimental factor could not be ruled out. CMV serostatus was the only immune exposure information available for the cohort. When HLA alleles, especially DR and DQ, strongly co-occurred, TCR associations were difficult to assign to individual alleles. Compared with equally common non-associated chains, HLA-associated TCR beta chains in a later analysis were more clonally expanded and had lower generation probabilities. A total of 164 TCR beta chains were listed by the study as associated with cytomegalovirus. Because HLA typing was missing for some donors at each locus, association tests included only the typed subset.

Receptor amplification or capture employed the immunoSEQ multiplex PCR assay. The multiplex PCR relied on a mix of 60 forward primers for TCR Vbeta segments and 13 reverse primers for TCR Jbeta segments. Amplification of the CDR3 region of rearranged TCR beta genes was performed with a multiplex PCR assay on genomic DNA. The amplified TCR beta libraries were sequenced on the Illumina HiSeq System as 87-base-pair reads. The paper's data handling went like this. A later analysis counted approximately 76 million unique TCR beta chains across the 550 to 700 repertoires, and some 11 million of these chains were shared by at least two donors. Raw reads were error-corrected and collapsed into unique sequences by a nearest-neighbor algorithm in which closely related sequences were merged to remove PCR and sequencing errors. V, D and J gene segments were assigned by aligning CDR3 sequences to IMGT reference sequences. For a sequence to be retained, at least a six-nucleotide match to both a V gene segment and a J gene segment was required. A rearrangement counted as productive if the CDR3 had no stop codons and remained in frame with V and J, and every other rearrangement counted as non-productive. Following IMGT convention, CDR3 was defined as the stretch from the second conserved V-encoded cysteine to the conserved J-encoded phenylalanine. The earlier analysis of a few hundred of the donors excluded sequences that lacked an unambiguous match to a single V gene segment. In an earlier analysis of 587 of the donors, a V segment was called functional when productive rearrangements were above 56.7%, and segregating when the standard deviation between donors exceeded 5%. To diagnose cytomegalovirus status from the catalog of TCR beta chain sequences, a statistical classification framework was built. A later analysis assigned V and J genes by comparing TCR nucleotide sequences with IMGT/GENE-DB human TR gene sequences. Using the TCRdist pipeline, a later analysis assigned CDR3 sequences along with most-parsimonious VDJ recombination scenarios. A later analysis defined each TCR beta chain by its CDR3 amino acid sequence plus V-gene family, and excluded reads lacking a unique V-gene family. In a later analysis, some 600 highly shared, low-generation-probability nucleotide sequences were removed to address suspected cross-contamination and a sequencing artifact. For each public chain, a later analysis derived a clonal expansion index from normalized ranks of inferred template counts within each repertoire. A later analysis computed generation probabilities with a VDJ recombination model fitted to out-of-frame rearrangements, and checked the results against IGoR. Hypergeometric tests were used in a later analysis to score TCR-TCR, TCR-HLA and TCR-CMV co-occurrence, with a repertoire-size bias correction applied to the TCR pairs. A later analysis estimated false discovery rates by permuting HLA or CMV assignments 20 times. In a later analysis, co-occurring TCRs were grouped using DBSCAN, and TCRdist sequence similarity was added for clustering within HLA-allele-positive subsets. Repertoires with fewer than 30,000 or more than 120,000 public chains were left out of co-occurrence clustering, as were five repertoires with anomalous nucleotide sharing. TCRdb re-hosts the immuneACCESS table, in-frame sequences only. Its copies lack some clones; in the studies checked, an unresolved V gene accounts for under half of them, and the cause for the rest is not known. D and trimming come from the DNA, and the V and J calls and clone size come from that table. Within this sample are under 150,000 clones, with approximately 84% of them counted one time only. About 2.9% of the sample rests with the top ten.

The cohort was made up of 666 healthy bone marrow donors. All cohort members were sampled while nominally healthy, although unrecorded immune exposures were likely present. The donor tested CMV seronegative and was one of the 352 seronegative cohort members. Each donor provided a peripheral blood sample, and peripheral blood mononuclear cells were used for TCR beta sequencing. Genomic DNA extraction from the blood cell samples was performed with the Qiagen DNeasy Blood Extraction Kit. V drops 1 base and J drops 8 bases, leaving 14 bases in between. The germline V gene (reference sequence) sets CDR1 to GTSNPN and CDR2 to SVGIG. The CDR3 starts with the cysteine, ends with the phenylalanine, and has 14 residues. The only DNA kept is the CDR3, 42 bases in frame from the first base. Worth noting for this clone: The clone's antigen remains unknown. There are no base qualities to consult, and no much larger clone falls within one base.

The sample was PBMCs. The TCR was taken from a boy younger than 10 in good health and CMV-seronegative. The sequence joins TRBV30 to TRBJ1-4; confidence is insufficient to name the D gene. The CDR3 region reads CAWSGRRGREKLFF. The sequenced DNA: TGTGCCTGGAGTGGCCGCCGGGGAAGGGAAAAACTGTTTTTT.